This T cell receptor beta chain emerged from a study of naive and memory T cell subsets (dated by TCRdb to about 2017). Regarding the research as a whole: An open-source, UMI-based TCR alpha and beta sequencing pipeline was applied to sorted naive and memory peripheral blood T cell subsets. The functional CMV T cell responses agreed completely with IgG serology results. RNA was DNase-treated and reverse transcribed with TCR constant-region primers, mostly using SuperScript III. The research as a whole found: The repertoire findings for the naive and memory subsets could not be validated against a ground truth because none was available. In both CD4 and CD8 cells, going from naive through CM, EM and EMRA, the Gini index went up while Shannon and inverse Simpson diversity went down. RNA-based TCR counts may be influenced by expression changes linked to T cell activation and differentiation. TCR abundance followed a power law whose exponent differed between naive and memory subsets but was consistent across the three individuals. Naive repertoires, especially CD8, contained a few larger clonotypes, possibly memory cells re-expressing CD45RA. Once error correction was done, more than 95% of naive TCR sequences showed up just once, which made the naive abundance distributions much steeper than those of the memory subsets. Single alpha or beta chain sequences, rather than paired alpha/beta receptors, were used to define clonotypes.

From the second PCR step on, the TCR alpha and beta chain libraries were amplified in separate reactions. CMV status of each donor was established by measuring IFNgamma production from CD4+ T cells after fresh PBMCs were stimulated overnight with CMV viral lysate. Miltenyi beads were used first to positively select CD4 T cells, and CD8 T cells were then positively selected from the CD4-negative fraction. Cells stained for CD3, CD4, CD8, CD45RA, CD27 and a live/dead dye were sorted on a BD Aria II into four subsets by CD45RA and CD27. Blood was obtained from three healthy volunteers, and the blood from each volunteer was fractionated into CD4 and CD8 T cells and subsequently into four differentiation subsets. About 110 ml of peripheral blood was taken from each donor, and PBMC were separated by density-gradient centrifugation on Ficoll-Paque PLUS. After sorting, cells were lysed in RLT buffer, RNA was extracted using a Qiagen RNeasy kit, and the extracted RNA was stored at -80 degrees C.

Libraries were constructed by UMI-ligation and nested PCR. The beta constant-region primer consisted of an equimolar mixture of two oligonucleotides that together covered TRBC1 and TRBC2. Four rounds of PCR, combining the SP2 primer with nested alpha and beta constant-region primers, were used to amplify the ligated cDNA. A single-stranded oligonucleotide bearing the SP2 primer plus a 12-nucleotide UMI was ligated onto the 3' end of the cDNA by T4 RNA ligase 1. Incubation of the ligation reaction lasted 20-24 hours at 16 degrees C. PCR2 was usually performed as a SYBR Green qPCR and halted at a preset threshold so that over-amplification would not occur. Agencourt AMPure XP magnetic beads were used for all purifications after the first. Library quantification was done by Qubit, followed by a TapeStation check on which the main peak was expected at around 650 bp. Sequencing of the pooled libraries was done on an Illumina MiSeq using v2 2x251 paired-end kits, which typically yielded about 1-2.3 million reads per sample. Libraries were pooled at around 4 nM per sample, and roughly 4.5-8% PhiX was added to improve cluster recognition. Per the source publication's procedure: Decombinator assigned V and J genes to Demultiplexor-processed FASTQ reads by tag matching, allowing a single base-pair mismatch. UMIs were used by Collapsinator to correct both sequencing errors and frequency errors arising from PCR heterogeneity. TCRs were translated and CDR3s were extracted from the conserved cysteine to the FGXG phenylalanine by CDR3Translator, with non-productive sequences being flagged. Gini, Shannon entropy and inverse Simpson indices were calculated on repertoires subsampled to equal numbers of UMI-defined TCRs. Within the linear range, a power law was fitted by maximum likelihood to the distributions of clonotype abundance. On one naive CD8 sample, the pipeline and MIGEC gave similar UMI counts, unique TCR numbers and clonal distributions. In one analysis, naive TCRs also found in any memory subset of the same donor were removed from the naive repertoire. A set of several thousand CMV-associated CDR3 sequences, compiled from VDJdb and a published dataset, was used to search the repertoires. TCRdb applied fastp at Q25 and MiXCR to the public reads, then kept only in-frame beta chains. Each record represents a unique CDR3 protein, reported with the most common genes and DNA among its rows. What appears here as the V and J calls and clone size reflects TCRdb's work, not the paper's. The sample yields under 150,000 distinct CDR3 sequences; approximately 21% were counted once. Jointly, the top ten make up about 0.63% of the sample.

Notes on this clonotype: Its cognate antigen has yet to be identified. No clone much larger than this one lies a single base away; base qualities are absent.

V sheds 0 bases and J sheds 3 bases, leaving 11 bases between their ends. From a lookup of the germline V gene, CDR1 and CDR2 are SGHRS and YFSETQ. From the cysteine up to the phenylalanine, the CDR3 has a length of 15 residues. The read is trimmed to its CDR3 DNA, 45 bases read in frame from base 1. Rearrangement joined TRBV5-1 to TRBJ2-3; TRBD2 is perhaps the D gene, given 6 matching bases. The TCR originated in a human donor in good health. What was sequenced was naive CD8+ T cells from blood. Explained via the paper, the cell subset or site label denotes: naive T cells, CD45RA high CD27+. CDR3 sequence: CASSLEEGKTDTQYF. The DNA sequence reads TGCGCCAGCAGCTTGGAGGAGGGCAAGACAGATACGCAGTATTTT. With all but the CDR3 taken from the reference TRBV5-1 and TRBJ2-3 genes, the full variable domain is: KAGVTQTPRYLIKTRGQQVTLSCSPISGHRSVSWYQQTPGQGLQFLFEYFSETQRNKGNFPGRFSGRQFSNSRSEMNVSTLELGDSALYLCASSLEEGKTDTQYFGPGTRLTVL.